These 16 T cell receptor beta chains originate from one sample sequenced in a study of cytomegalovirus exposure and HLA in healthy donors. Libraries were prepared by immunoSEQ multiplex PCR; TCRdb keeps only in-frame clonotypes and omits some of them. The table records approximately 170,000 clones, 91% of them present only once. The material sequenced was PBMCs. The receptor set was obtained from a woman under 30 in good health and CMV-seropositive.

CDR3 coding DNA: TGTGCCAGCAGTTTACCACAGGGGGCAAACGAGCAGTACTTC. Its translation is CASSLPQGANEQYF. The V call is TRBV28, the J call TRBJ2-7, with 9 bases lining up with TRBD1. Germline V gene lookup returns CDR1 MDHEN and CDR2 SYDVKM. J was trimmed by 5 bases and V by 2 bases; bases with no gene match: 4. This CDR3 is 14 amino acids long.

The chain uses TRBV15 and TRBJ2-7, with 7 bases aligning to TRBD2. This CDR3 contains 15 residues. V was pared by 5 bases and J by 3 bases, with 10 bases of the junction left unmatched. Germline CDR1 LNHNV, CDR2 YYDKDF (reference sequence). CDR3 loop: CATSARGGGDYEQYF. The CDR3 DNA reads TGTGCCACCAGCGCCCGAGGTGGGGGGGACTACGAGCAGTACTTC.

The chain links TRBV13 to TRBJ2-3; 9 nucleotides match TRBD2. V shed 5 bases and J 2 bases; nucleotides not matched to a gene: 8. The CDR3 has 16 amino acids. Looked up from germline, CDR1 is PRHDT and CDR2 is FYEKMQ (reference sequence). CDR3 DNA: TGTGCCAGCAGCCGAGAGAGCGGGAGGTCCACAGATACGCAGTATTTT. Translation gives CASSRESGRSTDTQYF.

The chain is built from TRBV18 and TRBJ2-5, with a tentative D call TRBD2 (6 bases). The CDR3 length is 16 residues. Germline loops: CDR1 KGHSH, CDR2 LQKENI. Trimming shortened V by 6 bases and J by 5 bases, and 22 bases separated the two germline ends. DNA for the CDR3: TGTGCCAGCTCCCAACAAGGGAGAGGAGGGATGGAGACCCAGTACTTC. Translation gives CASSQQGRGGMETQYF.

CDR3 amino acids: CASSPDGGQGYSSYNEQFF. CDR3 in DNA: TGTGCCAGCTCACCCGATGGGGGACAGGGATATAGCTCCTACAATGAGCAGTTCTTC. The rearrangement links TRBV18 to TRBJ2-1; 9 bases line up with TRBD1. Trimming cost V 3 bases and J 0 bases; bases outside gene matches: 12. This CDR3 has 19 residues. From germline, CDR1 is KGHSH and CDR2 LQKENI.

The rearrangement links TRBV28 to TRBJ2-7; possibly TRBD2 for D (6 bases). This CDR3 is 14 amino acids long. V lost 4 bases and J lost 0, with 10 bases in between. Germline assignment: CDR1 MDHEN and CDR2 SYDVKM. The CDR3 here is CASSSGTPSYEQYF. CDR3 sequence (DNA): TGTGCCAGCAGTTCCGGGACTCCCTCCTACGAGCAGTACTTC.

This clone was picked up one time. The rearrangement links TRBV5-1 to TRBJ1-1, with TRBD1 as a possible D gene (5 bases). The CDR3 is 15 amino acids. Per the germline V gene, CDR1 is SGHRS and CDR2 is YFSETQ. The V gene lost 1 base and the J gene lost 0 bases, with 10 bases spanning the gap. CDR3 bases: TGCGCCAGCAGCTTGACAGGACATATGAACACTGAAGCTTTCTTT. Translating it yields CASSLTGHMNTEAFF.

This chain uses TRBV11-1 with TRBJ2-5; possibly TRBD2 for D (6 bases). CDR1 is SGHAT, CDR2 FQDESV, per germline (reference sequence). V was shortened by 1 base and J by 1 base, with 16 bases between the two germline ends. This CDR3 is built from 17 residues. CDR3 DNA sequence: TGTGCCAGCAGCTTAGGGGACCCGGGAGCCCTCCAAGAGACCCAGTACTTC. Protein: CASSLGDPGALQETQYF.

In this sample, this clone turned up once. The CDR3 spells CASSGLAGVAGELFF. In DNA form, the CDR3 reads TGTGCCAGCAGTGGTCTAGCGGGAGTAGCCGGGGAGCTGTTTTTT. The chain joins TRBV6-1 to TRBJ2-2; TRBD2 matches at 10 bases. The trim removed 4 bases at V and 6 bases at J, leaving 5 bases unmatched. Germline V CDR1 and CDR2: MNHNS, SASEGT. This CDR3 is 15 amino acids long.

The rearrangement uses TRBV19 and TRBJ1-2; D not certain. The germline V and J ends were trimmed by 3 bases and 7 bases, with 9 bases remaining between them. The CDR3 loop spans 12 amino acids. Germline lookup yields CDR1 LNHDA and CDR2 SQIVND (reference sequence). The CDR3 region has the DNA TGTGCCAGTAGTATTAATCCGGGTGGCTACACCTTC. Translation gives CASSINPGGYTF.

The chain carries TRBV18 and TRBJ1-6; 12 nucleotides agree with TRBD1. The germline gives CDR1 KGHSH, CDR2 LQKENI. V lost 3 bases to trimming and J lost 7 bases; unmatched junction nucleotides: 1. The length of the CDR3 is 15 residues. In DNA, the CDR3 is TGTGCCAGCTCACCCGGGACAGGGGGCAATTCACCCCTCCACTTT. Its translation: CASSPGTGGNSPLHF.

The V and J genes are TRBV6-1 and TRBJ1-3, with TRBD1 matching over 9 bases. The length of the CDR3 is 14 residues. V lost 7 bases and J lost 3; bases outside the gene matches: 4. Looked up from germline, CDR1 is MNHNS and CDR2 is SASEGT. This CDR3 is CASTTGGNGNTIYF. The CDR3 DNA is TGTGCCAGCACGACAGGGGGGAATGGAAACACCATATATTTT.

This sequence joins TRBV7-9 and TRBJ1-1; 9 bases fit TRBD1. J gave up 6 bases and V 5 bases, and 10 bases lay outside the gene matches. This CDR3 region has 15 residues. Germline loops: CDR1 SEHNR, CDR2 FQNEAQ (reference sequence). CDR3 nucleotide sequence: TGTGCCAGCAGCCCACCGGGACAGGGTGTCCCTGAAGCTTTCTTT. Translation: CASSPPGQGVPEAFF.

V and J are TRBV5-6 and TRBJ1-1; D might be TRBD1 (5 bases). In germline, CDR1 is SGHDT, CDR2 YYEEEE. Trimming took 2 bases from V and 7 from J, leaving 6 bases between them. This CDR3 has 11 residues. CDR3 nucleotides: TGTGCCAGCAGCTTCGACAGTGAAGCTTTCTTT. Amino acid sequence: CASSFDSEAFF. Supplemented by reference TRBV5-6 and TRBJ1-1, the full variable domain reads DAGVTQSPTHLIKTRGQQVTLRCSPKSGHDTVSWYQQALGQGPQFIFQYYEEEERQRGNFPDRFSGHQFPNYSSELNVNALLLGDSALYLCASSFDSEAFFGQGTRLTVV.

The chain is built from TRBV4-1 and TRBJ1-1, with D tentatively TRBD1 (6 bases). CDR1 and CDR2 from the germline V gene are MGHRA and YSYEKL. The CDR3 runs to 15 residues. The V end was cut by 1 base, the J end by 3 bases, with 12 bases between. CDR3 DNA sequence: TGCGCCAGCAGCCAAGTGGGGGGGCGGGACACTGAAGCTTTCTTT. It specifies CASSQVGGRDTEAFF.

The V and J genes are TRBV28 and TRBJ2-2; D remains unclear. The CDR3 is 13 residues long. Germline V gene lookup returns CDR1 MDHEN and CDR2 SYDVKM. Between the trimmed V and J ends, which lost 9 bases and 5 bases, there was a span of 13 bases. DNA for the CDR3: TGTGCCAGTCGAAGCCGGCGGACCGGGGAGCTGTTTTTT. It specifies CASRSRRTGELFF.